The clone carrying this TCR beta chain was counted a few times. No antigen is known for it. These data belong to a study of early T cells in non-severe SARS-CoV-2 infection. Study-level information: Sequencing input comprised bulk RNA from unsorted whole blood; chain pairing was not available. Study results and caveats: Matches to VDJdb favored anti-spike CD8 responses and missed private and CD4 specificities.

CDR1 and CDR2 from the germline V gene are LNHDA and SQIVND (reference sequence). The CDR3 covers 15 residues. The V end lost 7 bases, the J end lost 7 bases, and 17 bases lay between the germline ends. Individual cDNA molecules received unique molecular identifiers. TCRdb independently ran MiXCR on the 5' RACE reads; one entry per CDR3 protein. The sample lists approximately 76,000 distinct CDR3 sequences, approximately 11% seen once, with 4.7% in the top ten. This TCR came from an adult who was a healthcare worker with PCR-confirmed SARS-CoV-2 infection or an uninfected control (not recorded which). The sample comprised whole blood. V and J are TRBV19 and TRBJ2-6, with D possibly matching TRBD1 (5 bases). CDR3 in amino acids: CASTSGQGIANVLTF. The CDR3 nucleotides read TGTGCCAGTACCTCCGGGCAGGGCATAGCCAACGTCCTGACTTTC.